This T cell receptor (beta chain) was obtained from a study of PD-1 blockade in classical Hodgkin lymphoma. About the research overall: Patients had nivolumab dosed at 3 mg/kg, delivered intravenously every 2 weeks.

Profiled with immunoSEQ multiplex PCR; TCRdb holds only in-frame clones, not every one. In the table there are over 20,000 clones, approximately 89% of which are singletons. Whole-study findings and limits: Newly diagnosed patients were said to have less baseline TCR diversity than healthy donors did.

As to time point: cycle 4 day 1 (C4D1), after less than 7 weeks of nivolumab. In every patient, relapse followed autologous stem cell transplantation, while exposure to brentuximab vedotin differed. Patients' outcomes at their best amounted to complete response, partial response or progressive disease. As for this clone: Its antigen is not identified.

This specimen consisted of peripheral blood mononuclear cells (PBMCs), obtained before the fourth cycle of nivolumab. The receptor's source is a human donor with classical Hodgkin lymphoma.

For the CDR3, the DNA is TGTGCCAGCAGCGATAGCGGGAGGGGCGGGGGAAATGAGCAGTTCTTC. It translates to CASSDSGRGGGNEQFF. J is TRBJ2-1 and V is TRBV9, with 11 bases identical to TRBD2. CDR3 length equals 16 residues. Trimming took 3 bases from V and 7 from J; bases not matched to a gene: 9. Germline CDR1 is SGDLS and CDR2 is YYNGEE.